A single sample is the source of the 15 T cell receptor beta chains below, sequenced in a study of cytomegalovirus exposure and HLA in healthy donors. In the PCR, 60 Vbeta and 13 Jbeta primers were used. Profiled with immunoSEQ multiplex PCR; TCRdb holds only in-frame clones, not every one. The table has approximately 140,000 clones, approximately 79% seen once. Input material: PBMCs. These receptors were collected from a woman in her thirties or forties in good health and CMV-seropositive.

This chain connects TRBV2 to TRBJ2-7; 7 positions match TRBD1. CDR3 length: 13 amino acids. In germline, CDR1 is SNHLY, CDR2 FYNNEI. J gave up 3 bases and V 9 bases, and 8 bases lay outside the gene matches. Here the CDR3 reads CASTTGALYEQYF. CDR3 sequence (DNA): TGTGCCAGTACTACAGGGGCTCTCTACGAGCAGTACTTC. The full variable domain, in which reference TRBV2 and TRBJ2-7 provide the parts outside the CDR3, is EPEVTQTPSHQVTQMGQEVILRCVPISNHLYFYWYRQILGQKVEFLVSFYNNEISEKSEIFDDQFSVERPDGSNFTLKIRSTKLEDSAMYFCASTTGALYEQYFGPGTRLTVT.

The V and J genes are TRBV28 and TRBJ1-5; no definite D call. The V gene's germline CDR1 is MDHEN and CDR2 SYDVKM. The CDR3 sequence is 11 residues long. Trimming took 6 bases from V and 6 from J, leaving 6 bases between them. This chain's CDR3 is CASSEVQPQHF. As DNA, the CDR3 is TGTGCCAGCAGCGAGGTTCAGCCCCAGCATTTT.

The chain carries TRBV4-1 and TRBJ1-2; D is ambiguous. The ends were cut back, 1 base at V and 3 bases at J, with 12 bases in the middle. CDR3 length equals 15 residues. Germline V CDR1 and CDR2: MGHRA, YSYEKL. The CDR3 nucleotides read TGCGCCAGCAGCCAAGTGGAGGGCTCGGACTATGGCTACACCTTC. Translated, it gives CASSQVEGSDYGYTF.

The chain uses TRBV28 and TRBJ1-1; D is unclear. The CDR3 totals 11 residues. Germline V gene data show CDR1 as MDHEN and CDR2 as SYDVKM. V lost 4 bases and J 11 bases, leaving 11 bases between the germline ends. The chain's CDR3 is CASSSGKRAFF. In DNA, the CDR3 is TGTGCCAGCAGTTCGGGAAAGAGGGCTTTCTTT.

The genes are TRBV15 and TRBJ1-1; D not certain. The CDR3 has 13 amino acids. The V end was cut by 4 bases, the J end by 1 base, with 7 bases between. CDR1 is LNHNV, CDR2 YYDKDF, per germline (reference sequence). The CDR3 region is CATSTWRNTEAFF. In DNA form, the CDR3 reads TGTGCCACCAGCACATGGAGGAACACTGAAGCTTTCTTT. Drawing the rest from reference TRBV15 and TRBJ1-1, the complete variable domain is DAMVIQNPRYQVTQFGKPVTLSCSQTLNHNVMYWYQQKSSQAPKLLFHYYDKDFNNEADTPDNFQSRRPNTSFCFLDIRSPGLGDTAMYLCATSTWRNTEAFFGQGTRLTVV.

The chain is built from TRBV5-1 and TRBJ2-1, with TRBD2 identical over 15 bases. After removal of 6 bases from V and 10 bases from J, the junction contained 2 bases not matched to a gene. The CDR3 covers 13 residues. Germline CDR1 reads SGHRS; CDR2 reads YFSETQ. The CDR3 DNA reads TGCGCCAGCACCGGGACTAGCGGGGGGGAGCAGTTCTTC. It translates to CASTGTSGGEQFF.

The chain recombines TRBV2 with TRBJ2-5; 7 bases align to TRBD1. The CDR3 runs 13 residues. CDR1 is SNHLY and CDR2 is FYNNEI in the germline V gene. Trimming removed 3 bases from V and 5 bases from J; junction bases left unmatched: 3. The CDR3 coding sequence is TGTGCCAGCAGTGAGACAGGGTTCGAGACCCAGTACTTC. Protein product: CASSETGFETQYF.

The CDR3 DNA reads TGTGCCAGCAGCTTGGGACAGGGGAGTCTTGAGCAGTTCTTC. Translation: CASSLGQGSLEQFF. The chain joins TRBV11-3 to TRBJ2-1, with 10 nucleotides matching TRBD1. CDR1 is SGHNT, CDR2 YENEEA, per germline. The V gene end was trimmed by 3 bases and the J gene end by 9 bases; junction bases not matched to a gene: 5. The length of the CDR3 is 14 residues.

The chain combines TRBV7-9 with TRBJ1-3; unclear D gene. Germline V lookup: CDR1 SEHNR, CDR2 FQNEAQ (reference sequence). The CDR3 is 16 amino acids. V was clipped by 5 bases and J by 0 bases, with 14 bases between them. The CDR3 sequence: CASSPQTGNSGNTIYF. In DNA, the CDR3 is TGTGCCAGCAGCCCCCAAACGGGAAACTCTGGAAACACCATATATTTT.

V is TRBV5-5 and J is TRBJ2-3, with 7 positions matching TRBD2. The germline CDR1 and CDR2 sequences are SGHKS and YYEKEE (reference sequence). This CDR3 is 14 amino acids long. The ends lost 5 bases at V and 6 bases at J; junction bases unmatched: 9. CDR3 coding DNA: TGTGCCAGCAGTCAAAGTGGGGGGGTGGATACGCAGTATTTT. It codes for CASSQSGGVDTQYF.

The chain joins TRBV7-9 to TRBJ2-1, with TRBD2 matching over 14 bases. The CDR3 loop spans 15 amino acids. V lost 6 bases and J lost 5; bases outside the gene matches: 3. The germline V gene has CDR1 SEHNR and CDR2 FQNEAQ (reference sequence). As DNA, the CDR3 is TGTGCCAGCAGTTCGACTAGCGGGGGGGACAATGAGCAGTTCTTC. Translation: CASSSTSGGDNEQFF.

The CDR3 nucleotides read TGTGCCAGCAGCTTTACTAGCGGGGGGGAAGAGACCCAGTACTTC. It codes for CASSFTSGGEETQYF. The chain recombines TRBV11-2 with TRBJ2-5, with 13 bases identical to TRBD2. This CDR3 has 15 residues. Germline V gene data show CDR1 as SGHAT and CDR2 as FQNNGV. The V segment lost 3 bases and the J segment 3 bases; nucleotides outside the gene matches: 1.

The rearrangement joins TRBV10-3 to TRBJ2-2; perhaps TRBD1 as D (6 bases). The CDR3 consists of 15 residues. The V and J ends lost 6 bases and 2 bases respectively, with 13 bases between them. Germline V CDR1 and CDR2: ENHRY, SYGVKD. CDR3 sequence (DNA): TGTGCCATCAGACTAGGACAGAATAACACCGGGGAGCTGTTTTTT. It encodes CAIRLGQNNTGELFF.

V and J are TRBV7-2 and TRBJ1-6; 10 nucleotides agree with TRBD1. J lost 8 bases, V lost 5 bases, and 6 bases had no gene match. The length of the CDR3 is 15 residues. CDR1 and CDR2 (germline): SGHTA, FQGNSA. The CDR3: CASSPDRGRYSPLHF. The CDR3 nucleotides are TGTGCCAGCAGCCCAGACAGGGGGCGTTATTCACCCCTCCACTTT.

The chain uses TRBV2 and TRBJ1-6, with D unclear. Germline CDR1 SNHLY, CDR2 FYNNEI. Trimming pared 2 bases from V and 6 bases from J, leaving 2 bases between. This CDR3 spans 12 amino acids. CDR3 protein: CASSELNSPLHF. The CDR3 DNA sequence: TGTGCCAGCAGTGAACTTAATTCACCCCTCCACTTT.